The rows below give T cell receptor beta chains drawn from one sample of a study of long-term antiretroviral therapy in people with HIV. Here immunoSEQ multiplex PCR was the method, and the copy in TCRdb shows in-frame clones only, minus some. The table shows 15,000 to 20,000 clones, with around 88% occurring only once. The sample consisted of unsorted PBMCs, taken more than 2.2 years before starting antiretroviral therapy. Receptors originate from a woman under 40 with HIV. Each CDR3 is given with its conserved first and last residue. A D gene is named only where the DNA matches it firmly. Where a row states a size, it is once, few, many or the class of an expanded clone; other rows omit it.

v_call: TRBV19; d_call: TRBD1; j_call: TRBJ1-6; clone_size: NA; cdr3_nt: TGTGCCAGTAGTATGGGCCGGGACAGGGATAATTCACCCCTCCACTTT; cdr3_aa: CASSMGRDRDNSPLHF
v_call: TRBV7-9; d_call: NA; j_call: TRBJ1-2; clone_size: NA; cdr3_nt: TGTGCCAGCAGCTTATCGGTTGGGGGCTATGGCTACACCTTC; cdr3_aa: CASSLSVGGYGYTF
v_call: TRBV7-2; d_call: TRBD1; j_call: TRBJ2-7; clone_size: NA; cdr3_nt: TGTGCCAGCAGCTTAGCCAGGGGGCAACACGAGCAGTACTTC; cdr3_aa: CASSLARGQHEQYF
v_call: TRBV7-6; d_call: TRBD1; j_call: TRBJ2-7; clone_size: NA; cdr3_nt: TGTGCCAGCAGCTCAAGACAGGGGGTGCTCTCCTACGAGCAGTACTTC; cdr3_aa: CASSSRQGVLSYEQYF
v_call: TRBV5-1; d_call: NA; j_call: TRBJ1-4; clone_size: NA; cdr3_nt: TGCGCCAGCAGGACGGCCCCAACTAATGAAAAACTGTTTTTT; cdr3_aa: CASRTAPTNEKLFF
v_call: TRBV5-1; d_call: TRBD1; j_call: TRBJ2-3; clone_size: NA; cdr3_nt: TGCGCCAGCAGCTTGGGCCCACAGGGGGATAGCACAGATACGCAGTATTTT; cdr3_aa: CASSLGPQGDSTDTQYF
v_call: TRBV9; d_call: TRBD2; j_call: TRBJ2-3; clone_size: NA; cdr3_nt: TGTGCCAGCAGTGACCTTTCGAGCGGGGAGGAAACGCAGTATTTT; cdr3_aa: CASSDLSSGEETQYF
v_call: TRBV6-5; d_call: NA; j_call: TRBJ2-5; clone_size: NA; cdr3_nt: TGTGCCAGCCGTCGGGTTAGGGGTGACGAGACCCAGTACTTC; cdr3_aa: CASRRVRGDETQYF
v_call: TRBV7-8; d_call: NA; j_call: TRBJ2-5; clone_size: NA; cdr3_nt: TGTGCCAGCAGCTTAGATGCAGGCCAAGAGACCCAGTACTTC; cdr3_aa: CASSLDAGQETQYF
v_call: TRBV4-3; d_call: TRBD1; j_call: TRBJ2-6; clone_size: once; cdr3_nt: TGCGCCAGCAGCCCCTCCGGGACAGGGGGACTCGGGGCCAACGTCCTGACTTTC; cdr3_aa: CASSPSGTGGLGANVLTF
v_call: TRBV18; d_call: NA; j_call: TRBJ1-2; clone_size: NA; cdr3_nt: TGTGCCAGCTCACCAGAGGCAGGGTTGCGAGGTGGCTACACCTTC; cdr3_aa: CASSPEAGLRGGYTF
v_call: TRBV19; d_call: NA; j_call: TRBJ1-5; clone_size: NA; cdr3_nt: TGTGCCAGTAGTATAGTTAGTGCAGGGTATGACAATCAGCCCCAGCATTTT; cdr3_aa: CASSIVSAGYDNQPQHF
v_call: TRBV27; d_call: NA; j_call: TRBJ2-7; clone_size: NA; cdr3_nt: TGTGCCAGCAGTTTATCCTGGACTAAGACCTACGAGCAGTACTTC; cdr3_aa: CASSLSWTKTYEQYF
v_call: TRBV6-5; d_call: NA; j_call: TRBJ2-7; clone_size: NA; cdr3_nt: TGTGCCAGCAGTTACTCCCGACGAAGGGGATACGAGCAGTACTTC; cdr3_aa: CASSYSRRRGYEQYF
v_call: TRBV20-1; d_call: NA; j_call: TRBJ1-1; clone_size: large; cdr3_nt: TGCAGTGCTCCATGGGACACTGAAGCTTTCTTT; cdr3_aa: CSAPWDTEAFF
v_call: TRBV5-6; d_call: TRBD1; j_call: TRBJ2-7; clone_size: large; cdr3_nt: TGTGCCAGCAGCTGGGGCTGGGACAGGGGAAACGAGCAGTACTTC; cdr3_aa: CASSWGWDRGNEQYF
v_call: TRBV6-5; d_call: NA; j_call: TRBJ2-2; clone_size: NA; cdr3_nt: TGTGCCAGCAGTCAGACCCGTACGAAGGGCGGGGAGCTGTTTTTT; cdr3_aa: CASSQTRTKGGELFF
v_call: TRBV6-5; d_call: TRBD1; j_call: TRBJ2-3; clone_size: NA; cdr3_nt: TGTGCCAGCAGCAAGGACAGGGCTACAGATACGCAGTATTTT; cdr3_aa: CASSKDRATDTQYF
v_call: TRBV2; d_call: NA; j_call: TRBJ1-5; clone_size: once; cdr3_nt: TGTGCCAGCAGTCTCGACCAGCCCCAGCATTTT; cdr3_aa: CASSLDQPQHF
v_call: TRBV25-1; d_call: NA; j_call: TRBJ2-7; clone_size: few; cdr3_nt: TGTGCCAGTTCGGAGGGTTACGAGCAGTACTTC; cdr3_aa: CASSEGYEQYF
v_call: TRBV18; d_call: NA; j_call: TRBJ1-2; clone_size: NA; cdr3_nt: TGTGCCAGCTCACCAGGGAGGGACATGTATGGCTACACCTTC; cdr3_aa: CASSPGRDMYGYTF
v_call: TRBV5-6; d_call: NA; j_call: TRBJ1-1; clone_size: NA; cdr3_nt: TGTGCCAGCAATTTCGGGGAGGGATTCATGAACACTGAAGCTTTCTTT; cdr3_aa: CASNFGEGFMNTEAFF
v_call: TRBV6-6; d_call: NA; j_call: TRBJ2-2; clone_size: NA; cdr3_nt: TGTGCCAGCAGTTACTCGAAGGGAATAACCGGGGAGCTGTTTTTT; cdr3_aa: CASSYSKGITGELFF
v_call: TRBV18; d_call: NA; j_call: TRBJ2-5; clone_size: NA; cdr3_nt: TGTGCCAGCTCCCAAGGTCGACTAGATATCAAAGAGACCCAGTACTTC; cdr3_aa: CASSQGRLDIKETQYF
v_call: TRBV4-1; d_call: TRBD2; j_call: TRBJ2-3; clone_size: once; cdr3_nt: TGCGCCAGCAGCCAATATAGCGGGGGCTTCACAGATACGCAGTATTTT; cdr3_aa: CASSQYSGGFTDTQYF
v_call: TRBV19; d_call: NA; j_call: TRBJ1-2; clone_size: few; cdr3_nt: TGTGCCAGTAGTATAATCTCGGGGGAAGGCTACACCTTC; cdr3_aa: CASSIISGEGYTF
v_call: TRBV6-4; d_call: TRBD1; j_call: TRBJ2-3; clone_size: NA; cdr3_nt: TGTGCCAGCAGTGAACAGGGGGGCACAGATACGCAGTATTTT; cdr3_aa: CASSEQGGTDTQYF
v_call: TRBV5-5; d_call: TRBD1; j_call: TRBJ1-5; clone_size: once; cdr3_nt: TGTGCCAGCAGCTTGGGGACAGGGGGCCAGCCCCAGCATTTT; cdr3_aa: CASSLGTGGQPQHF
v_call: TRBV4-1; d_call: TRBD2; j_call: TRBJ2-3; clone_size: NA; cdr3_nt: TGCGCCAGCAGCCAAGATCCAGCGGGAACTGGTCCCAGCACAGATACGCAGTATTTT; cdr3_aa: CASSQDPAGTGPSTDTQYF
v_call: TRBV7-2; d_call: NA; j_call: TRBJ1-5; clone_size: NA; cdr3_nt: TGTGCCAGCACTTTGCACGGCTTATTTAGCAATCAGCCCCAGCATTTT; cdr3_aa: CASTLHGLFSNQPQHF
v_call: TRBV5-8; d_call: NA; j_call: TRBJ1-5; clone_size: NA; cdr3_nt: TGTGCCAGCAGCTCAACCGGGTTCAATCAGCCCCAGCATTTT; cdr3_aa: CASSSTGFNQPQHF
v_call: TRBV2; d_call: NA; j_call: TRBJ2-5; clone_size: NA; cdr3_nt: TGTGCCAGCACGGGGGACCAAGAGACCCAGTACTTC; cdr3_aa: CASTGDQETQYF
v_call: TRBV27; d_call: TRBD2; j_call: TRBJ2-7; clone_size: NA; cdr3_nt: TGTGCCAGCAGTCCCTTAACGGGGGGGCGCCACGAGCAGTACTTC; cdr3_aa: CASSPLTGGRHEQYF
v_call: TRBV6-6; d_call: TRBD1; j_call: TRBJ1-2; clone_size: NA; cdr3_nt: TGTGCCAGCAGGGTGACAGGGAACGACTATGGCTACACCTTC; cdr3_aa: CASRVTGNDYGYTF
v_call: TRBV18; d_call: NA; j_call: TRBJ2-2; clone_size: once; cdr3_nt: TGTGCCAGCTCACCGAACAGGGCCACCGGGGAGCTGTTTTTT; cdr3_aa: CASSPNRATGELFF
v_call: TRBV7-9; d_call: TRBD1; j_call: TRBJ2-4; clone_size: NA; cdr3_nt: TGTGCCAGCAGCTTATACGAGGGGGCGGCCAAAAACATTCAGTACTTC; cdr3_aa: CASSLYEGAAKNIQYF
v_call: TRBV7-2; d_call: TRBD2; j_call: TRBJ2-5; clone_size: NA; cdr3_nt: TGTGCCAGCAGCTTAAGGAGCGGGGGGGCAGAGACCCAGTACTTC; cdr3_aa: CASSLRSGGAETQYF
v_call: TRBV5-1; d_call: NA; j_call: TRBJ1-1; clone_size: NA; cdr3_nt: TGCGCCAGCAGCCGAAAGGAACAGACGAACACTGAAGCTTTCTTT; cdr3_aa: CASSRKEQTNTEAFF
v_call: TRBV19; d_call: NA; j_call: TRBJ2-1; clone_size: NA; cdr3_nt: TGTGCCAGTAGTATGACGGTTTTTGATGAGCAGTTCTTC; cdr3_aa: CASSMTVFDEQFF
v_call: TRBV11-2; d_call: NA; j_call: TRBJ1-6; clone_size: few; cdr3_nt: TGTGCCAGCAGCTTAACAGGGAATGAGTCACCCCTCCACTTT; cdr3_aa: CASSLTGNESPLHF
v_call: TRBV6-5; d_call: NA; j_call: TRBJ2-3; clone_size: NA; cdr3_nt: TGTGCCAGCGGGGCTTTAGCGGATACGCAGTATTTT; cdr3_aa: CASGALADTQYF
v_call: TRBV4-2; d_call: NA; j_call: TRBJ1-4; clone_size: NA; cdr3_nt: TGTGCCAGCAGCCAAGAGTTCGGGGCGACTAATGAAAAACTGTTTTTT; cdr3_aa: CASSQEFGATNEKLFF
v_call: TRBV7-2; d_call: NA; j_call: TRBJ1-1; clone_size: NA; cdr3_nt: TGTGCCAGCAGCTTACAGGGCCCGGACACTGAAGCTTTCTTT; cdr3_aa: CASSLQGPDTEAFF
v_call: TRBV5-1; d_call: NA; j_call: TRBJ2-7; clone_size: few; cdr3_nt: TGCGCCAGCAGCGCCGGGGAATACGAGCAGTACTTC; cdr3_aa: CASSAGEYEQYF
v_call: TRBV7-2; d_call: NA; j_call: TRBJ2-7; clone_size: NA; cdr3_nt: TGTGCCAGCAGCTTAAGCTACGAGCAGTACTTC; cdr3_aa: CASSLSYEQYF
v_call: TRBV2; d_call: NA; j_call: TRBJ2-7; clone_size: few; cdr3_nt: TGTGCCAGCAGTAGGGCTAGCAGCGTCCACGAGCAGTACTTC; cdr3_aa: CASSRASSVHEQYF
v_call: TRBV10-3; d_call: NA; j_call: TRBJ2-2; clone_size: NA; cdr3_nt: TGTGCCATCAGTGGGGGGGACACCACCGGGGAGCTGTTTTTT; cdr3_aa: CAISGGDTTGELFF
v_call: TRBV23-1; d_call: TRBD1; j_call: TRBJ2-7; clone_size: NA; cdr3_nt: TGCGCCAGCAGTCAATCGAAAAAGGGACAGGGGAACGTCTACGAGCAGTACTTC; cdr3_aa: CASSQSKKGQGNVYEQYF
v_call: TRBV29-1; d_call: NA; j_call: TRBJ2-5; clone_size: NA; cdr3_nt: TGCAGCGTTGTCGGGGGGCGAAGGGAGACCCAGTACTTC; cdr3_aa: CSVVGGRRETQYF
v_call: TRBV11-2; d_call: NA; j_call: TRBJ2-5; clone_size: NA; cdr3_nt: TGTGCCAGCAGCTTAGAGTCCGGGACCCAGTACTTC; cdr3_aa: CASSLESGTQYF
v_call: TRBV6-5; d_call: TRBD1; j_call: TRBJ1-1; clone_size: NA; cdr3_nt: TGTGCCAGCAGTTCCACGACAGGGAGGACTGAAGCTTTCTTT; cdr3_aa: CASSSTTGRTEAFF
v_call: TRBV4-3; d_call: TRBD1; j_call: TRBJ2-4; clone_size: NA; cdr3_nt: TGCGCCAGCAGCCAAGAAAGGGGGCCGAAGAACTTC; cdr3_aa: CASSQERGPKNF
v_call: TRBV6-6; d_call: NA; j_call: TRBJ2-5; clone_size: NA; cdr3_nt: TGTGCCAGCAGTTACGTCAATTTTGGGGAGACCCAGTACTTC; cdr3_aa: CASSYVNFGETQYF
v_call: TRBV7-2; d_call: NA; j_call: TRBJ2-3; clone_size: NA; cdr3_nt: TGTGCCAGCAGCCACAGGGCCGGCACAGATACGCAGTATTTT; cdr3_aa: CASSHRAGTDTQYF
v_call: TRBV6-5; d_call: NA; j_call: TRBJ1-6; clone_size: NA; cdr3_nt: TGTGCCAGCAGCTCGGGACACCCAAATTCACCCCTCCACTTT; cdr3_aa: CASSSGHPNSPLHF
v_call: TRBV30; d_call: NA; j_call: TRBJ2-7; clone_size: NA; cdr3_nt: TGTGCCTGGAGCACAGGGACGTCCGGCGAGCAGTACTTC; cdr3_aa: CAWSTGTSGEQYF
v_call: TRBV30; d_call: NA; j_call: TRBJ2-7; clone_size: NA; cdr3_nt: TGTGCCTGGAGTCCAGCCTTGGGGGGCTCCTACGAGCAGTACTTC; cdr3_aa: CAWSPALGGSYEQYF
v_call: TRBV4-3; d_call: TRBD2; j_call: TRBJ2-3; clone_size: NA; cdr3_nt: TGCGCCAGCAGCCCCAGGCGGGGGGGCGCTAGCGGGGGGGCAGATACGCAGTATTTT; cdr3_aa: CASSPRRGGASGGADTQYF
v_call: TRBV14; d_call: TRBD1; j_call: TRBJ1-2; clone_size: once; cdr3_nt: TGTGCCAGCAGCCAAGTTGGGACAGGGACAAGGAGTGGCTACACCTTC; cdr3_aa: CASSQVGTGTRSGYTF